This TCR beta chain was recovered during a study of T-cell memory formation after mild COVID-19. Study information: TCR clusters were mostly confined to one donor each. General observations from the study: Prior to infection, memory already included some responding clones, suggesting cross-reactive memory joined.

Germline V gene sequence: CDR1 SEHNR, CDR2 FQNEAQ (reference sequence). Trimming pared 1 base from V and 4 bases from J, leaving 13 bases between. CDR3 length: 15 residues. This clonotype has more than one count but fewer than ten. What it recognizes is unknown. Amplification by 5'RACE using constant-segment primers produced TCR alpha and TCR beta cDNA libraries that carried sample barcodes and UMIs. TCRdb analysed the 5' RACE reads with MiXCR anew, one entry per CDR3 protein. The sample has 500,000 to 600,000 distinct CDR3 sequences, more than 15% seen once; the top ten hold around 13%. The sequenced sample was PBMCs or a T cell subset sorted from them (not recorded which). The J gene is TRBJ2-5, the V gene TRBV7-9; maybe TRBD1 (6 bases). The receptor was isolated from an adult woman who had mild COVID-19 (a few samples of this study predate the infection). Cell type and time point are not known. CDR3 in amino acids: CASSLEGDRRETQYF. DNA for the CDR3: TGTGCCAGCAGCTTAGAGGGTGACAGGAGAGAGACCCAGTACTTC.